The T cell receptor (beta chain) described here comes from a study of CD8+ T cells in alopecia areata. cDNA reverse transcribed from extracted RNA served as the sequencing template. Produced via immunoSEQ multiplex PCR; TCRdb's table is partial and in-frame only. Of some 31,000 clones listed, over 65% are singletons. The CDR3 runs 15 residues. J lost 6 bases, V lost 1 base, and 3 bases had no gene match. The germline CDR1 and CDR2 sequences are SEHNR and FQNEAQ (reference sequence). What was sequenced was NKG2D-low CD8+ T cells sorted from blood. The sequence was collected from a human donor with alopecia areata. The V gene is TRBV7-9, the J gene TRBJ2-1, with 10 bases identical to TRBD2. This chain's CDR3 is CASSLGLAGGNEQFF. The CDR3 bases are TGTGCCAGCAGCTTAGGCTTAGCGGGAGGCAATGAGCAGTTCTTC. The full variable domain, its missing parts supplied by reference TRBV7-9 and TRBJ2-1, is DTGVSQNPRHKITKRGQNVTFRCDPISEHNRLYWYRQTLGQGPEFLTYFQNEAQLEKSRLLSDRFSAERPKGSFSTLEIQRTEQGDSAMYLCASSLGLAGGNEQFFGPGTRLTVL.